This TCR beta chain was sequenced during a study of PD-1 blockade in classical Hodgkin lymphoma (dated by TCRdb to 2020 to 2021). Regarding the complete study: Nivolumab dosing was 3 mg/kg intravenously every 2 weeks, continuing until either disease progression or unacceptable toxicity. A peripheral blood immune signature of response to PD-1 blockade in classical Hodgkin lymphoma was defined using TCR beta sequencing and CyTOF.

CDR1 is given as MNHEY and CDR2 as SVGAGI, both from the germline V gene. The cysteine opens and the phenylalanine closes a CDR3 of 14 amino acids. Kept here is only the CDR3 DNA, which spans 42 bases and is read in frame from base 1. In light of the paper, this sample's time point label describes: cycle 4 day 1 (C4D1), after more than five weeks of nivolumab. All trial patients had relapsed after autologous stem cell transplantation, with cohorts A, B and C differing in prior brentuximab vedotin exposure. A total of 50 to 70 patients with relapsed/refractory classical Hodgkin lymphoma made up the trial cohort, and each patient's best overall response was complete response, partial response or progressive disease. Trial patients were treated with single-agent nivolumab in the multi-cohort phase II CheckMate 205 trial. An independent review committee assessed best overall response by applying the 2007 International Working Group response criteria. Trial PBMCs were obtained immediately prior to nivolumab initiation (C1D1) and on therapy at cycle 2 day 1 and cycle 4 day 1. After peripheral blood was drawn into 8 mL Vacutainer Cell Preparation Tubes, PBMCs were isolated by centrifugation and then cryopreserved.

Notes on this clone: No cognate antigen has been identified for it. Base-call qualities are not available, and no considerably larger clone is one nucleotide away.

Genomic DNA was extracted with the Qiagen DNeasy kit from unsorted PBMCs and from negatively selected CD4+ and CD8+ fractions. Amplification of TCR beta CDR3 regions was done by immunoSEQ multiplex PCR with primers that anneal to V and J segments. A synthetic immune receptor repertoire was used to minimize amplification bias, and any remaining bias was removed computationally after sequencing. For the original study's pipeline: Repertoire diversity was quantified as the Shannon entropy index using custom Python scripts. Unsorted, CD4+ and CD8+ repertoires were analyzed separately, except for combined analyses in which CD4+ and CD8+ sequences were merged in silico. A clone was considered expanded if an increase in frequency of at least 2-fold after treatment relative to C1D1 was found, and a pseudocount of 0.5 was applied to clones undetected at baseline. Clones with 0 or 1 copy at C1D1 were classified as singleton clones, and clones with 2 or more copies were classified as non-singleton clones. Clones expanded in unsorted samples were labelled as CD4+, CD8+ or unknown by matching protein sequences in sorted samples from the same patient. Wilcoxon tests were applied to paired samples to test diversity changes from C1D1 to C4D1. TCRdb holds this immuneACCESS table with in-frame rearrangements only. Some clones are missing; in checked studies, unresolved V genes explain under half, and the rest has no known cause. That table furnishes V, J and clone size, whereas the DNA furnished D and trimming. For this sample the table gives tens of thousands of clones, of which 90% were detected only once. The ten largest clones take up about 2.9% of the sample.

The full study reports these points: Baseline diversity similar to that of newly diagnosed patients was observed in trial patients achieving complete response, whereas significantly lower diversity was observed in partial responders and progressors. Baseline TCR diversity was reported to be lower in newly diagnosed patients than in healthy donors and to be lower still in relapsed/refractory patients. By C4D1, a significant rise was seen in CD4+ TCR diversity but not in CD8+ TCR diversity (p=0.0027 vs p=0.16), and the rise was most apparent among complete responders (p=0.02). Patients starting nivolumab less than 1 year after ASCT had lower diversity and were excluded from later analyses to avoid confounding by immune reconstitution. The study was limited to a single clinical trial cohort, and causes of repertoire differences, possibly disease activity or prior therapy, remained undefined.

Sequencing was performed on peripheral blood mononuclear cells (PBMCs), taken before the fourth cycle of nivolumab. This chain joins TRBV6-5 to TRBJ2-5, with TRBD1 matching 7 junction bases. The J call is uncertain, as TRBJ2-7 better fits the DNA end. This TCR was recovered from a human donor with classical Hodgkin lymphoma. The DNA is TGTGCCAGCAGGAGACAGGGACAAGCTTACGAGCAGTACTTC. This codes for CASRRQGQAYEQYF.